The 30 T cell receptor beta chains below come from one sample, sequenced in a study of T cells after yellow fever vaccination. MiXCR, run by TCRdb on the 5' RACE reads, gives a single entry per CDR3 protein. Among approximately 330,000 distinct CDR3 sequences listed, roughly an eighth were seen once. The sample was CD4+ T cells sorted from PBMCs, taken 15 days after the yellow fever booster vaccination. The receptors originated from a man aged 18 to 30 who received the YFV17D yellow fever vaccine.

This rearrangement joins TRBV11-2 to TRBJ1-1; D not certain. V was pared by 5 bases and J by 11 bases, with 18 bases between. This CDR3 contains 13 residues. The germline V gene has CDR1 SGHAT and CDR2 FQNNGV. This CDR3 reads CASSRDGRSIAFF. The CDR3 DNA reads TGTGCCAGCAGCCGAGATGGACGCTCCATCGCTTTCTTT.

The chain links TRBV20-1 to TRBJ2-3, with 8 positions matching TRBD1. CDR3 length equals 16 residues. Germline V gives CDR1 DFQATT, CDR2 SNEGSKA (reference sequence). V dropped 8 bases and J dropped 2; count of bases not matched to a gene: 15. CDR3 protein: CSCPAFRQGITDTQYF. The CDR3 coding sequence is TGCAGTTGCCCGGCCTTCAGACAGGGGATCACAGATACGCAGTATTTT.

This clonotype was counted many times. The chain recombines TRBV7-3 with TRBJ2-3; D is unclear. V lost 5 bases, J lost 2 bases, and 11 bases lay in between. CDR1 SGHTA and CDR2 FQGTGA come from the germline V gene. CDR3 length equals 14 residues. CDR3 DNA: TGTGCCAGCAGCCCCGGACCAGCCACAGATACGCAGTATTTT. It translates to CASSPGPATDTQYF.

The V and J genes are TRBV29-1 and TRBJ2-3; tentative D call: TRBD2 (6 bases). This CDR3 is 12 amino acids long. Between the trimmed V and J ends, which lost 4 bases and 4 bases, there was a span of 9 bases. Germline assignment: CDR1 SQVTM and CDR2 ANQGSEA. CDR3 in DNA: TGCAGCGTTGGCTGGGGGGCAGATACGCAGTATTTT. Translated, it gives CSVGWGADTQYF.

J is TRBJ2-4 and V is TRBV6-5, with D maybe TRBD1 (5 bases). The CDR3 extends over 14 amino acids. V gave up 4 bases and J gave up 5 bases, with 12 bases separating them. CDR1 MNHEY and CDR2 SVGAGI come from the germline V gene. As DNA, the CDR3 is TGTGCCAGCAGTTCCCGGACACGGGAAAACATTCAGTACTTC. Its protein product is CASSSRTRENIQYF.

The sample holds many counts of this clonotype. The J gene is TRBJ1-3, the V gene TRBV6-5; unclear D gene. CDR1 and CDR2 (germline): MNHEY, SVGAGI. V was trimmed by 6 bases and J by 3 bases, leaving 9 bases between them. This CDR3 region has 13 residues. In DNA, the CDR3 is TGTGCCAGCAGAAGGACGGATGGAAACACCATATATTTT. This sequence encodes CASRRTDGNTIYF.

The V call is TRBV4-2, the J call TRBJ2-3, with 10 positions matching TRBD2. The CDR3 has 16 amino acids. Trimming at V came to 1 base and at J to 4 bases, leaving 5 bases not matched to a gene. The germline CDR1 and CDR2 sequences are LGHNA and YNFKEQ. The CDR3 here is CASSQGWTSGADTQYF. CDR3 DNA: TGTGCCAGCAGCCAAGGATGGACTAGCGGCGCAGATACGCAGTATTTT.

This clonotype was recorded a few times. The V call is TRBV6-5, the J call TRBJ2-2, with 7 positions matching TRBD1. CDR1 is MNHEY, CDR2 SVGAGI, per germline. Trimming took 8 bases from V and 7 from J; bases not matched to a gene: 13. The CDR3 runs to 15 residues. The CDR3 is CASSLLGTDHGELFF. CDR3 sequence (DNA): TGTGCCAGCTCACTCCTCGGGACAGATCACGGGGAGCTGTTTTTT.

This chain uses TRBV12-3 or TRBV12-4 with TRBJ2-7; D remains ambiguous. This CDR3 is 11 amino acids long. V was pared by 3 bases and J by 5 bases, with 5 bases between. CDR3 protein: CASSLNHEQYF. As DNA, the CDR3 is TGTGCCAGCAGTTTGAACCACGAGCAGTACTTC.

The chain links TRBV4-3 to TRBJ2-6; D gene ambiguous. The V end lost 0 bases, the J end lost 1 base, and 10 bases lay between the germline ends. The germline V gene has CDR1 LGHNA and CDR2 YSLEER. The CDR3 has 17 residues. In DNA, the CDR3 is TGCGCCAGCAGCCAAGAAATTTCTTGGTCTGGGGCCAACGTCCTGACTTTC. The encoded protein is CASSQEISWSGANVLTF.

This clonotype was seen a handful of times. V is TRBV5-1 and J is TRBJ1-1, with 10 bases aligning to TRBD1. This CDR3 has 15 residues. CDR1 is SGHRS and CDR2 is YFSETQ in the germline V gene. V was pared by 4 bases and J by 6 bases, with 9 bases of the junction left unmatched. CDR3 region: CASSPGTGVPPEAFF. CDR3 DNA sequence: TGCGCCAGCAGCCCCGGGACAGGGGTACCCCCTGAAGCTTTCTTT.

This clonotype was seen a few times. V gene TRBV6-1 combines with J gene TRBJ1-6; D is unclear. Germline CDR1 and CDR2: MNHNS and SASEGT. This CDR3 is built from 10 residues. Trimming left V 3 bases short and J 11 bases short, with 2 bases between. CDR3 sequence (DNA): TGTGCCAGCAGTGATCCACCCCTCCACTTT. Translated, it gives CASSDPPLHF.

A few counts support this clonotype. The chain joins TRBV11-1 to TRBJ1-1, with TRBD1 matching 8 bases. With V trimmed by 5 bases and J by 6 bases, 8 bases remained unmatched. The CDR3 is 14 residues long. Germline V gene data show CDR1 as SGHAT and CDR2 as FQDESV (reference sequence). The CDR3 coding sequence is TGTGCCAGCAGCCAGGACAGGGCCAGGCCTGAAGCTTTCTTT. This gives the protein CASSQDRARPEAFF.

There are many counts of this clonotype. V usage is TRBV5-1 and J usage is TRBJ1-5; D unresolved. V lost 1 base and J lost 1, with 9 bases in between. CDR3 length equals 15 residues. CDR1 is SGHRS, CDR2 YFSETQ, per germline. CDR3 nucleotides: TGCGCCAGCAGCTTGTCAGGATTCAGCAATCAGCCCCAGCATTTT. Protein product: CASSLSGFSNQPQHF.

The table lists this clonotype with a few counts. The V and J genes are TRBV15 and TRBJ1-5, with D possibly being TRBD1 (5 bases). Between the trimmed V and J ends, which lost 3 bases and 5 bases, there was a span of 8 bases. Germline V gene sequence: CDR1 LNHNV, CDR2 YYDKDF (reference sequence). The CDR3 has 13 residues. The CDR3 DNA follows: TGTGCCACCAGCAGGGGGCGCGATCAGCCCCAGCATTTT. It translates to CATSRGRDQPQHF.

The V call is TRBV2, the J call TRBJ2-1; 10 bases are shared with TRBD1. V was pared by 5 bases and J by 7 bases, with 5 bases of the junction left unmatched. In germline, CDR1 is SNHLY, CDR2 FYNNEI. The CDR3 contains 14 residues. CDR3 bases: TGTGCCAGCAGTTGGACAGGGGGAGGTAATGAGCAGTTCTTC. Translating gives CASSWTGGGNEQFF.

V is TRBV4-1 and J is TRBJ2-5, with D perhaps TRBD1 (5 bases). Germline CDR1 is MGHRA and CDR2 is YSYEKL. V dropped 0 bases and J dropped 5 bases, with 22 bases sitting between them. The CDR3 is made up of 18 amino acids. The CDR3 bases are TGCGCCAGCAGCCAAGATAGGAGACAGCAGTTTAGTAGGGAGACCCAGTACTTC. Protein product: CASSQDRRQQFSRETQYF.

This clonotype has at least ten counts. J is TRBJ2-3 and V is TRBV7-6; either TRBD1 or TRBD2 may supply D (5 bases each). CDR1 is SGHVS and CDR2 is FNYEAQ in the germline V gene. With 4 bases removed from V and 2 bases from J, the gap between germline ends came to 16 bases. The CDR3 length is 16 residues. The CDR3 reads CASSSLGRRTTDTQYF. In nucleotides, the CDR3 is TGTGCCAGCAGCTCCCTGGGACGGAGAACCACAGATACGCAGTATTTT.

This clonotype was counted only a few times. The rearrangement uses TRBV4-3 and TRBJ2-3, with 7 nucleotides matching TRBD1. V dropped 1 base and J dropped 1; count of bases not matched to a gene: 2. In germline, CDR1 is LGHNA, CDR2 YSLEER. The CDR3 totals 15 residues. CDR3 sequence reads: CASSQATGGTDTQYF. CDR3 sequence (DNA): TGCGCCAGCAGCCAAGCCACAGGGGGCACAGATACGCAGTATTTT.

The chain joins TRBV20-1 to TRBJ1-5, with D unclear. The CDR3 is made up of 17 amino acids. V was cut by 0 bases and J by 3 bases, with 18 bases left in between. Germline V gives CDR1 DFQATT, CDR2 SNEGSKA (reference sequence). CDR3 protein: CSARDLPNTGINQPQHF. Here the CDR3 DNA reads TGCAGTGCTAGAGATCTCCCCAATACGGGAATCAATCAGCCCCAGCATTTT.

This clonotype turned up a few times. The CDR3 nucleotides are TGTGCCAGTGGTACGGGGGACACCTCGGGCTATGGCTACACCTTC. It yields the protein CASGTGDTSGYGYTF. The chain is built from TRBV19 and TRBJ1-2; D possibly corresponds to TRBD1 (6 bases). The V gene's germline CDR1 is LNHDA and CDR2 SQIVND (reference sequence). CDR3 size: 15 residues. Trimming shortened V by 8 bases and J by 4 bases, and 20 bases separated the two germline ends. Combining the CDR3 with reference TRBV19 and TRBJ1-2 gives the whole variable domain DGGITQSPKYLFRKEGQNVTLSCEQNLNHDAMYWYRQDPGQGLRLIYYSQIVNDFQKGDIAEGYSVSREKKESFPLTVTSAQKNPTAFYLCASGTGDTSGYGYTFGSGTRLTVV.

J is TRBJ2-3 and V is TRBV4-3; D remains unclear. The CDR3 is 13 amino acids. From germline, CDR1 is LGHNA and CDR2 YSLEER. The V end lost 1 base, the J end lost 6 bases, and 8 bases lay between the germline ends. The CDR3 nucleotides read TGCGCCAGCAGCCAAGCCACGGAGGATACGCAGTATTTT. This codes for CASSQATEDTQYF.

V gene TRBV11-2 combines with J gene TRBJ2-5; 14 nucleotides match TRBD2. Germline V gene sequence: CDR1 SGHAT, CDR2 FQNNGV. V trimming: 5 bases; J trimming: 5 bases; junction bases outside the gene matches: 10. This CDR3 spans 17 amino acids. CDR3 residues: CASSPTSGGARWETQYF. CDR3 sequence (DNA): TGTGCCAGCAGCCCGACTAGCGGGGGGGCAAGATGGGAGACCCAGTACTTC.

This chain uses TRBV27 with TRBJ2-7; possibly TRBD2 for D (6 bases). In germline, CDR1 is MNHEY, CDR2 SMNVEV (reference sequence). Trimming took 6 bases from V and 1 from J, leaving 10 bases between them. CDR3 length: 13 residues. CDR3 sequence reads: CASSRAGSYEQYF. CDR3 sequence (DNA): TGTGCCAGCAGCCGGGCGGGGTCCTACGAGCAGTACTTC.

The DNA for the CDR3 is TGTGCCAGCAGCCGAACCCCGGACACTGAAGCTTTCTTT. Translated, it gives CASSRTPDTEAFF. The genes are TRBV6-5 and TRBJ1-1; D gene ambiguous. The CDR3 is 13 amino acids. Germline lookup yields CDR1 MNHEY and CDR2 SVGAGI. V dropped 6 bases and J dropped 3 bases, with 11 bases sitting between them.

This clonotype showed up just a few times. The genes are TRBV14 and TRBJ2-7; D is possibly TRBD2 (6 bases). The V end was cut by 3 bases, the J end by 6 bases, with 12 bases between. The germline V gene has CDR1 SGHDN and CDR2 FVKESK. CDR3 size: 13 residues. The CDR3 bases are TGTGCCAGCAGCCAGGGAGGCTGGGGCGAGCAGTACGTC. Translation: CASSQGGWGEQYV.

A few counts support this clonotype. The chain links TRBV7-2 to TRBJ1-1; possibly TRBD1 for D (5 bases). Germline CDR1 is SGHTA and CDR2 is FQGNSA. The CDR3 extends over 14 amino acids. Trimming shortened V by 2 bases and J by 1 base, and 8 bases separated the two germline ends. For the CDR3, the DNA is TGTGCCAGCAGCTTACGGACAAAGAACACTGAAGCTTTCTTT. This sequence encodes CASSLRTKNTEAFF.

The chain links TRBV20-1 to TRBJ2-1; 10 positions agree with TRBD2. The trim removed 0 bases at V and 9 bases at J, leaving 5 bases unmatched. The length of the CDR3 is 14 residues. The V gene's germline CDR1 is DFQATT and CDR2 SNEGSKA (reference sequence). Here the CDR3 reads CSARDERGGGEQFF. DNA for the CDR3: TGCAGTGCTAGAGATGAGCGGGGGGGAGGTGAGCAGTTCTTC.

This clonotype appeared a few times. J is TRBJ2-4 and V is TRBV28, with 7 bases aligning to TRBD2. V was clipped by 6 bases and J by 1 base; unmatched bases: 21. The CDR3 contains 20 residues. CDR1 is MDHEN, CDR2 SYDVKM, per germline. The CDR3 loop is CASRMPPWRAGREAKNIQYF. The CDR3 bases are TGTGCCAGCAGGATGCCACCTTGGAGGGCGGGGAGGGAGGCCAAAAACATTCAGTACTTC.

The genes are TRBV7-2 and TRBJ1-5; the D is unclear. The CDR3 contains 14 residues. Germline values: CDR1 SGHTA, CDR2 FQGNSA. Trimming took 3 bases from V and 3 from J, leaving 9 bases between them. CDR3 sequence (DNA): TGTGCCAGCAGCTTGCACAGTTACAATCAGCCCCAGCATTTT. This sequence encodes CASSLHSYNQPQHF.